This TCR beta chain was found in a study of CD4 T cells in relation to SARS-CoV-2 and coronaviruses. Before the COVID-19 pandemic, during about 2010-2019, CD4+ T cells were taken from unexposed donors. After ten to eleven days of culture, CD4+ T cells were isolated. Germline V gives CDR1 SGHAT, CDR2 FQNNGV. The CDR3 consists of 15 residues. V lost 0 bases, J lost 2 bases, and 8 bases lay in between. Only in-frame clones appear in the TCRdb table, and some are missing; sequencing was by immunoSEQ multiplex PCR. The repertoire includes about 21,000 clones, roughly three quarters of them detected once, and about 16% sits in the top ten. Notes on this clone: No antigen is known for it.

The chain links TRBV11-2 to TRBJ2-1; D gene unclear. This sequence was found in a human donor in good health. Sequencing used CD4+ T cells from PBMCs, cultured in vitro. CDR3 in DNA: TGTGCCAGCAGCTTAGAAGCGAGCCCCTACAATGAGCAGTTCTTC. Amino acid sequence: CASSLEASPYNEQFF.